What follows is one TCR beta chain and its context. Its antigen is unknown. This sample was included in a study of CXCR3-negative and CXCR3-positive naive CD8 T cells. Study results and caveats: TRB CDR3 properties served as the basis for inferring TCR strength, and surface CD5 was comparable between naive subsets.

Carrying UMI labels, the TRB cDNA libraries were prepared through 5' RACE. TCRdb processed the 5' RACE reads again and assigns one entry to each CDR3 protein, with no DNA. The sample table sets out about 46,000 distinct CDR3 sequences. The source material was naive CXCR3- CD8+ T cells from blood. The subset was: CD45RO-CCR7+CD27+CD95- naive CD8+ T cells lacking CXCR3 (TNR3-). This TCR derives from a human donor in good health. Some clones in this sample may be carry-over from other donors' samples.

The CDR3 loop is CSVEGLAGDPKETQYF. The V gene is TRBV29-1, the J gene TRBJ2-5; TCRdb gives TRBD2 as the D gene, but with no DNA this cannot be confirmed. From germline, CDR1 is SQVTM and CDR2 ANQGSEA. The CDR3 has 16 residues.